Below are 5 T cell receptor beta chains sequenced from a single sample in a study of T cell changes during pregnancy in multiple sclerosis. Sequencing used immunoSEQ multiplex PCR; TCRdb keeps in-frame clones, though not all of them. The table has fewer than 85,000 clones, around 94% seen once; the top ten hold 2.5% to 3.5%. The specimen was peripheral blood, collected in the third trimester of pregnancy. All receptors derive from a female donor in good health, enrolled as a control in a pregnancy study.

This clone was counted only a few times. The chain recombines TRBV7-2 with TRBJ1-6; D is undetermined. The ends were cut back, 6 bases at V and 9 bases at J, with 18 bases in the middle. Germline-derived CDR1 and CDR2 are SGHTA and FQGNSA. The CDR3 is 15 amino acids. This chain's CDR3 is CASRVGSRSGSPLHF. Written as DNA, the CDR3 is TGTGCCAGCAGAGTCGGTAGTCGATCGGGTTCACCCCTCCACTTT.

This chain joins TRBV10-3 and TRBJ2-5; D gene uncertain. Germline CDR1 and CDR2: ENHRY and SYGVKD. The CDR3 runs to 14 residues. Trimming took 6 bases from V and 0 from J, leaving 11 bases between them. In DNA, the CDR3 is TGTGCCATCAGAGAGAAGGAGAACCAAGAGACCCAGTACTTC. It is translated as CAIREKENQETQYF.

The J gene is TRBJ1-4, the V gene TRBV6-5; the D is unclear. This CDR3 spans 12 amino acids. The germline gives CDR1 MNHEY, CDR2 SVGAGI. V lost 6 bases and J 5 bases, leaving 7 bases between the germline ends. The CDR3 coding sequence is TGTGCCAGCAGGAGACTAAATGAAAAACTGTTTTTT. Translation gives CASRRLNEKLFF.

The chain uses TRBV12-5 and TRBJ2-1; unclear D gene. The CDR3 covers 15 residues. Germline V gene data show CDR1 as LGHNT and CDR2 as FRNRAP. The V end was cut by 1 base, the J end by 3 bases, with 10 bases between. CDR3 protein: CASGLGSVGYNEQFF. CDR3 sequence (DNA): TGTGCTAGTGGTTTGGGGAGCGTGGGCTACAATGAGCAGTTCTTC.

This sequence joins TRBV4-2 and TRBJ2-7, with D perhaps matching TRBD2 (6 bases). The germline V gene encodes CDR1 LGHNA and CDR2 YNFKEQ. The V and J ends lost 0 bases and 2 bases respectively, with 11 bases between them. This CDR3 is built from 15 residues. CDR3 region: CASSQDSSGAYEQYF. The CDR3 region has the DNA TGTGCCAGCAGCCAAGATTCCTCGGGAGCCTACGAGCAGTACTTC.